Below, 27 T cell receptor beta chains from the same sample are listed, as sequenced in a study of tumor and adjacent non-tumor tissue in lung cancer. This sample's RNA came from whole unsorted tissue. TCRbeta libraries were built with three rounds of nested PCR, modified from ARM-PCR. TCRdb reprocessed the multiplex PCR reads via MiXCR and lists one record per CDR3 protein. The sample shows about 68,000 distinct CDR3 sequences, approximately 63% of them seen only once. The sequenced sample was lung tumor tissue. The receptors come from a man aged 50 to 60 with non-small cell lung cancer.

Points on this clonotype: At one boundary the junction diverges from the germline segment, which might be a read error. CDR3 in amino acids: CACSGTSGGNEQFF. Written as DNA, the CDR3 is TGTGCCTGTAGTGGGACTAGCGGGGGCAATGAGCAATTCTTC. J is TRBJ2-1 and V is TRBV30; 14 nucleotides agree with TRBD2. The CDR3 length is 14 residues. Per the germline V gene, CDR1 is GTSNPN and CDR2 is SVGIG (reference sequence). The full variable domain, rest sourced from reference TRBV30 and TRBJ2-1, is SQTIHQWPATLVQPVGSPLSLECTVEGTSNPNLYWYRQAAGRGLQLLFYSVGIGQISSEVPQNLSASRPQDRQFILSSKKLLLSDSGFYLCACSGTSGGNEQFFGPGTRLTVL.

This clonotype was seen a single time. This may arise from a read error, as a much more abundant clone is one base away. This rearrangement joins TRBV29-1 to TRBJ1-1; no reliable D call. The CDR3 loop spans 12 amino acids. Per germline, CDR1 SQVTM and CDR2 ANQGSEA. CDR3 nucleotide sequence: TGCAGCGTTGAAGTCGGGCCCACTGAAGCTATCTTT. Translating it yields CSVEVGPTEAIF.

About this clonotype itself: Mismatch with germline at one junction end may stem from a read error. This chain connects TRBV11-2 to TRBJ2-5; possible D gene TRBD2, 6 bases. This CDR3 has 15 residues. Germline CDR1 and CDR2: SGHAT and FQNNGV. The CDR3 region has the DNA TGTGCCAGCAGCTCCGCCTGGGAGGTAGCAGAGGCCCAGTACTTC. This encodes CASSSAWEVAEAQYF.

This clonotype was recorded a few times. V gene TRBV28 combines with J gene TRBJ1-5; D is possibly TRBD1 (5 bases). Germline V gene data show CDR1 as MDHEN and CDR2 as SYDVKM. CDR3 length: 14 amino acids. The V end lost 6 bases, the J end lost 1 base, and 10 bases lay between the germline ends. CDR3 protein: CASRTQGSNQPQHF. The CDR3 DNA is TGTGCCAGCAGGACGCAGGGCAGCAATCAGCCCCAGCATTTT.

This clonotype was observed at least ten times. V gene TRBV28 combines with J gene TRBJ1-5, with D possibly TRBD1 on 5 matching bases. The CDR3 totals 15 residues. CDR1 is MDHEN and CDR2 is SYDVKM in the germline V gene. The V and J ends lost 7 bases and 6 bases respectively, with 19 bases between them. CDR3 DNA: TGTGCCAGCACCCCATGGGGGGGGGGTGGTCAGCCCCAGCATTTT. Amino acids: CASTPWGGGGQPQHF.

This clonotype was recorded many times. The V gene is TRBV4-1, the J gene TRBJ2-5; tentative D call: TRBD2 (6 bases). V lost 1 base and J 5 bases, leaving 20 bases between the germline ends. This CDR3 region has 17 residues. Germline V gives CDR1 MGHRA, CDR2 YSYEKL. The CDR3 protein is CASSQVAGTPGEETQYF. The CDR3 bases are TGCGCCAGCAGCCAAGTGGCGGGAACACCGGGGGAGGAGACCCAGTACTTC.

The V call is TRBV11-2, the J call TRBJ2-2, with 7 bases that match TRBD2. V dropped 5 bases and J dropped 4; count of bases not matched to a gene: 16. From germline, CDR1 is SGHAT and CDR2 FQNNGV. This CDR3 contains 18 residues. This CDR3 is CASSLRGAAGRRTGELFF. The CDR3 DNA reads TGTGCCAGCAGCCTCCGAGGGGCAGCGGGGAGGCGCACCGGGGAGCTGTTTTTT. The complete variable domain, with remaining parts taken from reference TRBV11-2 and TRBJ2-2, reads EAGVAQSPRYKIIEKRQSVAFWCNPISGHATLYWYQQILGQGPKLLIQFQNNGVVDDSQLPKDRFSAERLKGVDSTLKIQPAKLEDSAVYLCASSLRGAAGRRTGELFFGEGSRLTVL.

Worth noting for this clonotype: This may arise from a read error, as a much more abundant clone is one base away. The rearrangement uses TRBV7-8 and TRBJ2-7; TRBD1 is a possible D gene (6 bases). CDR3 length: 13 residues. The ends were cut back, 5 bases at V and 5 bases at J, with 13 bases in the middle. The germline V gene encodes CDR1 SGHVS and CDR2 FQNEAQ. CDR3 DNA sequence: TGTGCCAGCAGCGTCGGGGCAGGGGACGAGCAGTACTTC. Translated, it gives CASSVGAGDEQYF.

As to this clonotype: A junction boundary mismatches the germline segment, possibly from a read error. This sequence joins TRBV10-1 and TRBJ2-2; D possibly uses TRBD1 or TRBD2 (5 bases each). Looked up from germline, CDR1 is WNHNN and CDR2 is SYGVQD (reference sequence). The CDR3 consists of 16 residues. Written as DNA, the CDR3 is TGCGCCAGCAGTGAGACTGGCAGGGAGAGGGCCGGGGAACTGTTCTTT. Its translation: CASSETGRERAGELFF.

The sample holds many counts of this clonotype. The junction differs from germline at one of its ends, possibly a read error. The chain employs TRBV6-1 and TRBJ2-7; TRBD1 matches 8 bases. The CDR3 has 15 residues. Germline CDR1 reads MNHNS; CDR2 reads SASEGT. This CDR3 is CASREAGGGRKEQYF. The CDR3 DNA sequence: TGTGCCAGCAGGGAAGCAGGGGGCGGACGAAAAGAGCAGTACTTC.

To note about this clonotype: One end of the junction is discordant with germline, which a read error may explain. The genes are TRBV6-5 and TRBJ2-2; tentative D call: TRBD2 (6 bases). Germline lookup yields CDR1 MNHEY and CDR2 SVGAGI. The CDR3 covers 15 residues. The CDR3: CASRTAAMGAGGLFF. The CDR3 coding sequence is TGTGCCAGCAGGACAGCCGCGATGGGAGCCGGGGGGCTGTTTTTT.

Worth noting for this clonotype: A read error may account for a junction end that differs from germline. The chain uses TRBV5-1 and TRBJ2-7; TRBD2 is a possible D gene (5 bases). This CDR3 contains 14 residues. The germline V gene encodes CDR1 SGHRS and CDR2 YFSETQ. This chain's CDR3 is CASILRQRANEQYF. CDR3 sequence (DNA): TGCGCCAGCATCTTGAGGCAGAGGGCGAACGAGCAGTACTTC.

This clonotype was observed at least ten times. The V and J genes are TRBV28 and TRBJ2-7, with 8 bases identical to TRBD2. The ends lost 7 bases at V and 3 bases at J; junction bases unmatched: 2. This CDR3 contains 12 residues. The germline V gene has CDR1 MDHEN and CDR2 SYDVKM. The CDR3 bases are TGTGCCAGCAACGGGGGGGGCTACGAGCAGTACTTC. Translation: CASNGGGYEQYF.

This clonotype was seen ten or more times. The chain combines TRBV7-9 with TRBJ2-1, with D tentatively TRBD2 (5 bases). Deletions cut 5 bases from V and 7 bases from J, with 27 bases between. Germline CDR1 reads SEHNR; CDR2 reads FQNEAQ (reference sequence). The length of the CDR3 is 18 residues. The CDR3 reads CASSPPGVAEGIGNEQFF. The CDR3 DNA sequence: TGTGCCAGCAGCCCCCCTGGGGTAGCAGAGGGAATTGGGAATGAGCAGTTCTTC.

The chain combines TRBV6-2 or TRBV6-3 with TRBJ1-5; unclear D gene. V gave up 6 bases and J gave up 5 bases, with 8 bases separating them. The CDR3 runs to 12 residues. Germline-derived CDR1 and CDR2 are MNHEY and SVGEGT. The CDR3 nucleotides read TGTGCCAGCAGACCTCCATATCAGCCCCAGCATTTT. Translation: CASRPPYQPQHF.

About this clonotype itself: At one end, the junction sequence differs from germline, possibly due to a read error. The gene calls are TRBV11-2 and TRBJ2-5; 9 bases are a match to TRBD2. This CDR3 has 19 amino acids. Germline lookup yields CDR1 SGHAT and CDR2 FQNNGV. The CDR3 bases are TGTGCCAACAGCTCTCCCCGGTGGGGTAGCGGGGGCCTAGAAGAGACCCAGTACTTC. Translation gives CANSSPRWGSGGLEETQYF. The full variable domain, its missing parts supplied by reference TRBV11-2 and TRBJ2-5, is EAGVAQSPRYKIIEKRQSVAFWCNPISGHATLYWYQQILGQGPKLLIQFQNNGVVDDSQLPKDRFSAERLKGVDSTLKIQPAKLEDSAVYLCANSSPRWGSGGLEETQYFGPGTRLLVL.

This chain uses TRBV11-1 with TRBJ1-1; D is undetermined. CDR3 length: 12 residues. The V and J ends lost 2 bases and 8 bases respectively, with 9 bases between them. CDR1 SGHAT and CDR2 FQDESV come from the germline V gene (reference sequence). The DNA for the CDR3 is TGTGCCAGCAGCTTAACTGGGAGCGAAGCTTTCTTT. Translation gives CASSLTGSEAFF.

Remarks on this clonotype: At one boundary the junction diverges from the germline segment, which might be a read error. The V gene is TRBV12-3 or TRBV12-4, the J gene TRBJ1-6; TRBD1 is a possible D gene (5 bases). The CDR3 is 13 amino acids. In nucleotides, the CDR3 is TGTGCCAGCAGCCTAGGGGACCATTCACACCTCCACTTT. Protein: CASSLGDHSHLHF.

Points on this clonotype: Relative to the germline gene, one junction end is altered; a read error may explain this. The chain uses TRBV5-4 and TRBJ2-5; 7 bases map to TRBD2. The CDR3 consists of 15 residues. Per the germline V gene, CDR1 is SGHNT and CDR2 is YYREEE (reference sequence). Here the CDR3 DNA reads TGTGCCAGCAGCAAGACTAGCAGGAGAAAAGAGACCCAGTATTTC. Translated, it gives CASSKTSRRKETQYF.

Of note for this clonotype: At one boundary the junction diverges from the germline segment, which might be a read error. This chain connects TRBV5-4 to TRBJ2-5; TRBD2 is a possible D gene (6 bases). CDR1 is SGHNT and CDR2 is YYREEE in the germline V gene (reference sequence). The CDR3 runs to 12 residues. The CDR3 reads CVSGSGAGTQYF. The CDR3, as DNA: TGTGTCAGCGGCTCCGGAGCGGGGACCCAGTACTTC. Together with reference TRBV5-4 and TRBJ2-5, the CDR3 gives the full variable domain: ETGVTQSPTHLIKTRGQQVTLRCSSQSGHNTVSWYQQALGQGPQFIFQYYREEENGRGNFPPRFSGLQFPNYSSELNVNALELDDSALYLCVSGSGAGTQYFGPGTRLLVL.

About this clonotype: This could be a read error, since a much larger clone is one nucleotide away. The chain recombines TRBV10-2 with TRBJ1-5; weak D call: TRBD1 (5 bases). Germline V CDR1 and CDR2: WSHSY, SAAADI. Trimming removed 7 bases from V and 5 bases from J, with 18 bases in between. This CDR3 contains 15 residues. CDR3 amino acids: CASNDSPWGDQPQHF. DNA for the CDR3: TGCGCCAGCAATGACAGCCCGTGGGGGGATCAGCCCCAGCATTTT.

Points on this clonotype: Here the CDR3 omits its conserved ending phenylalanine or tryptophan, so a read error is the likely source. V gene TRBV28 combines with J gene TRBJ2-1; no clear D gene. The V gene's germline CDR1 is MDHEN and CDR2 SYDVKM. With 5 bases removed from V and 8 bases from J, the gap between germline ends came to 13 bases. CDR3 size: 13 residues. The CDR3 sequence is CASSMTEYDEQFL. For the CDR3, the DNA is TGTGCCAGCAGTATGACGGAGTACGATGAGCAGTTCCTC.

On this clonotype: This sequence may be a read error, since a much larger clone differs from it by one base. The gene calls are TRBV10-3 and TRBJ1-3, with D maybe TRBD1 (6 bases). The CDR3 sequence is 15 residues long. CDR1 is ENHRY and CDR2 is SYGVKD in the germline V gene. The CDR3 sequence is CAISEGQGKGNIIYF. CDR3 sequence (DNA): TGTGCCATCAGTGAAGGGCAGGGGAAGGGAAACATCATATATTTT.

The V call is TRBV10-3, the J call TRBJ1-4; D gene ambiguous. The CDR3 covers 15 residues. Germline CDR1 is ENHRY and CDR2 is SYGVKD. V was cut by 10 bases and J by 0 bases, with 15 bases left in between. The CDR3 coding sequence is TGTGCCAGTAGTGAACACGGTGCAACTAATGAAAAACTGTTTTTT. This sequence encodes CASSEHGATNEKLFF.

V usage is TRBV11-3 and J usage is TRBJ2-3, with 16 nucleotides matching TRBD2. After removal of 8 bases from V and 4 bases from J, the junction contained 6 bases not matched to a gene. The CDR3 has 16 residues. The germline V gene encodes CDR1 SGHNT and CDR2 YENEEA. CDR3 region: CASPGTSGGAADTQYF. CDR3 bases: TGTGCCAGCCCTGGGACTAGCGGGGGGGCCGCAGATACGCAGTATTTT.

For this clonotype: A single base separates this from a much larger clone, so it may be a read error. The V and J genes are TRBV7-8 and TRBJ2-3; TRBD2 matches at 8 bases. V lost 6 bases and J lost 7; bases outside the gene matches: 9. The length of the CDR3 is 14 residues. In germline, CDR1 is SGHVS, CDR2 FQNEAQ. The CDR3 coding sequence is TGTGCCAGCAGGGGACTAGGGGGTGGATATACGCAGTATTTT. It translates to CASRGLGGGYTQYF.

The chain uses TRBV5-1 and TRBJ2-3, with TRBD1 matching 7 bases. V trimming: 5 bases; J trimming: 1 base; junction bases outside the gene matches: 1. The germline gives CDR1 SGHRS, CDR2 YFSETQ. The CDR3 is 13 residues long. CDR3 DNA sequence: TGCGCCAGCAGGACAGGGTGCACAGATACGCAGTATTTT. As protein: CASRTGCTDTQYF.